This TCR beta chain came from a study of T cell responses to AZD1222 COVID-19 vaccine. Study-wide results and limits: Spike-specific TCR breadth and depth were elevated following two AZD1222 doses. There were repertoire samples only from the period after the peak T cell response. Vaccine-associated CD4 TCRs spanned spike, dominant at 160-218 and 743-854. The reported proportion of spike-specific TCRs targeting unmutated variant regions was nearly half.

The CDR3 length is 12 residues. The germline V gene encodes CDR1 LGHDT and CDR2 YNNKEL (reference sequence). V was clipped by 5 bases and J by 8 bases; unmatched bases: 3. Concerning this clone itself: The antigen is not known.

Produced via immunoSEQ multiplex PCR; TCRdb's table is partial and in-frame only. The sample shows tens of thousands of clones, roughly 90% of them seen only once. This sequence joins TRBV3-1 (or the pseudogene TRBV3-2) and TRBJ2-1; 7 positions match TRBD1. The receptor comes from an adult in good health. Sequencing was performed on peripheral blood, taken on day 0 of AZD1222 vaccination. Written as DNA, the CDR3 is TGTGCCAGCAGCTCAGGGGGTCATGAGCAGTTCTTC. Its protein is CASSSGGHEQFF.